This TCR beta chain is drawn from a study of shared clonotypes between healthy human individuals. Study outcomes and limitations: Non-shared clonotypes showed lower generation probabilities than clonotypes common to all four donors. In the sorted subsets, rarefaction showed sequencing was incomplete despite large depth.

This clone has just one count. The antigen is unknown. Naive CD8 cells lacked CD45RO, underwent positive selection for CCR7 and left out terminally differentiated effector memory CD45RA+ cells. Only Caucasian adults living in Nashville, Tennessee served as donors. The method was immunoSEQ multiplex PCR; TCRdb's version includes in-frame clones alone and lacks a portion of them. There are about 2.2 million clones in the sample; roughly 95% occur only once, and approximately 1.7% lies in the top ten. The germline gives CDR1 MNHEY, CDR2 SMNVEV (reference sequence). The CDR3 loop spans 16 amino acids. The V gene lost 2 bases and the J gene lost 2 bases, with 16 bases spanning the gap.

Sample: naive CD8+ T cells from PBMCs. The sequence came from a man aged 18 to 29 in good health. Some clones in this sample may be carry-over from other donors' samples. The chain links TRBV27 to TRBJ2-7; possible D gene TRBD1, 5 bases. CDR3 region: CASSLLDPQDPYEQYF. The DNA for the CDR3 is TGTGCCAGCAGTTTACTCGACCCACAGGATCCCTACGAGCAGTACTTC.